This record concerns one T cell receptor (beta chain) sequence. Its antigen is not identified. It was from alopecia areata patients that lesional scalp punch biopsies and peripheral blood were collected. These data originate in a study of CD8+ T cells in alopecia areata. General study findings and limits: Clonality exceeded that of normal scalp in lesional scalp, most notably in alopecia totalis/universalis.

CDR3 size: 14 residues. The V end lost 3 bases, the J end lost 5 bases, and 14 bases lay between the germline ends. Germline values: CDR1 MNHEY, CDR2 SMNVEV (reference sequence). Following extraction, RNA underwent reverse transcription to cDNA, which served as the sequencing template. Sequenced by immunoSEQ multiplex PCR; TCRdb stores in-frame clones only, minus some. The sample includes tens of thousands of clones, over 65% of them seen just once. The receptor comes from a human donor with alopecia areata. The V gene is TRBV27, the J gene TRBJ2-7, with D perhaps matching TRBD2 (7 bases). Sequencing was done on a sample of NKG2D-low CD8+ T cells sorted from blood. The CDR3 reads CASSFLGGGNEQYF. Written as DNA, the CDR3 is TGTGCCAGCAGTTTCTTAGGGGGGGGGAACGAGCAGTACTTC.